One and the same sample provided the 9 T cell receptor beta chains below, sequenced in a study of vaccination and CD4 T cells after COVID-19. This sample's treatment: approximately nine-day PBMC culture with coronavirus spike peptide pools or control peptides (ViraFEST assay). Antigens of these TCRs are unknown. The Oncomine TCR Beta short-read assay was applied to DNA of cultured CD4+ T cells. TCRdb reprocessed the PCR reads with MiXCR, giving one entry per CDR3 protein. In the table there are 9,000 to 13,000 distinct CDR3 sequences, approximately 25% of which are singletons. The sample here was CD4+ T cells from blood, cultured in vitro, taken after SARS-CoV-2 vaccination. These receptors all come from a human donor who had recovered from COVID-19.

J is TRBJ1-6 and V is TRBV7-6, with 7 bases fitting TRBD1. The CDR3 is 16 residues long. CDR1 is SGHVS, CDR2 FNYEAQ, per germline. With V trimmed by 3 bases and J by 3 bases, 5 bases remained unmatched. CDR3 amino acids: CASSFLDRSYNSPLHF. The CDR3 DNA reads as TGTGCCAGCAGCTTTTTGGACAGGAGCTATAATTCACCCCTCCACTTT.

The chain couples TRBV6-2 or TRBV6-3 to TRBJ2-7; D gene uncertain. Trimming stripped 4 bases from V and 5 bases from J, with 9 bases between. CDR1 MNHEY and CDR2 SVGEGT come from the germline V gene. There are 12 residues in the CDR3. The CDR3 region is CASSWAVHEQYF. In DNA, the CDR3 is TGTGCCAGCAGTTGGGCGGTGCACGAGCAGTACTTC.

There are a few counts of this clonotype. V and J are TRBV5-4 and TRBJ2-5, with 9 bases identical to TRBD1. Per germline, CDR1 SGHNT and CDR2 YYREEE (reference sequence). The V segment lost 3 bases and the J segment 5 bases; nucleotides outside the gene matches: 5. This CDR3 comprises 14 residues. DNA for the CDR3: TGTGCCAGCAGCTCTCGGACAGGGGAGGAGACCCAGTACTTC. Residues: CASSSRTGEETQYF.

Only a few counts were recorded for this clonotype. The CDR3 bases are TGTGCCAGCAGTGAATTGGCACTAAACTATGGCTACACCTTC. This sequence encodes CASSELALNYGYTF. This rearrangement joins TRBV6-1 to TRBJ1-2; D is undetermined. The CDR3 is 14 residues long. V gave up 2 bases and J gave up 2 bases, with 9 bases separating them. Per the germline V gene, CDR1 is MNHNS and CDR2 is SASEGT.

The V and J genes are TRBV20-1 and TRBJ1-6; a weak D match, TRBD1 (5 bases). The CDR3 spans 14 residues. Germline V gene sequence: CDR1 DFQATT, CDR2 SNEGSKA (reference sequence). Trimming shortened V by 1 base and J by 9 bases, and 13 bases separated the two germline ends. CDR3: CSARVPGYPSPLHF. The CDR3, as DNA: TGCAGTGCTAGAGTCCCAGGGTATCCTTCACCCCTCCACTTT.

This rearrangement joins TRBV7-2 to TRBJ2-2; tentatively, D is TRBD1 (6 bases). Trimming stripped 5 bases from V and 3 bases from J, with 16 bases between. CDR1 SGHTA and CDR2 FQGNSA come from the germline V gene. This CDR3 has 16 residues. CDR3 in amino acids: CASSLYRDLDTGELFF. The CDR3 bases are TGTGCCAGCAGCCTATACAGGGATCTCGACACCGGGGAGCTGTTTTTT.

The rearrangement links TRBV2 to TRBJ2-5, with D possibly being TRBD1 or TRBD2 (5 bases each). V was pared by 10 bases and J by 0 bases, with 9 bases between. CDR3 size: 12 residues. Germline-derived CDR1 and CDR2 are SNHLY and FYNNEI. CDR3 protein: CAKRTYQETQYF. The CDR3, as DNA: TGTGCCAAGCGGACATACCAAGAGACCCAGTACTTC.

In regard to this clonotype: A much larger clone lies one base from this, so it may be a read error. The chain joins TRBV7-9 to TRBJ2-7; 7 bases map to TRBD2. Germline loops: CDR1 SEHNR, CDR2 FQNEAQ (reference sequence). The CDR3 sequence is 15 residues long. With 4 bases clipped from V and 5 bases from J, the junction kept 11 bases outside the gene matches. The CDR3 loop is CASSSGLVGAHEQYF. DNA of the CDR3: TGTGCCAGCAGCTCAGGACTAGTGGGAGCCCACGAGCAGTACTTC.

The chain combines TRBV10-3 with TRBJ1-2; D is perhaps TRBD1 (6 bases). Germline CDR1 and CDR2: ENHRY and SYGVKD. The ends were cut back, 11 bases at V and 5 bases at J, with 12 bases in the middle. There are 11 residues in the CDR3. Written as DNA, the CDR3 is TGTGCCGTCCGGACAGATTATGGCTACACCTTC. This sequence encodes CAVRTDYGYTF.